One and the same sample provided the 12 T cell receptor beta chains below, sequenced in a study of T cells after yellow fever vaccination (dated by TCRdb to about 2019). The protocol used for the library was 5' RACE. Sequencing instrument: Illumina NovaSeq 6000. Clones were called with MiXCR by TCRdb after fastp trimmed the public reads at Q25, and only in-frame beta chains were retained. Identical CDR3 proteins give one entry, which carries the most common genes and DNA. For this sample there are some 220,000 distinct CDR3 sequences; approximately 3% appear just once. Jointly, the top ten make up around 3% of the sample. Per the publication, the treatment or condition label means: live attenuated yellow fever vaccine strain. The input for sequencing was CD4+ T cells sorted from PBMCs, taken 10 days after the yellow fever booster vaccination. These receptors were collected from a young man who received the YFV17D yellow fever vaccine.

This clonotype was seen a handful of times. V usage is TRBV14 and J usage is TRBJ2-7; D uncertain. Between the trimmed V and J ends, which lost 1 base and 0 bases, there was a span of 16 bases. Germline CDR1 reads SGHDN; CDR2 reads FVKESK. CDR3 length: 17 amino acids. DNA of the CDR3: TGTGCCAGCAGCCAAGTCGGAATTTTTACCAACTCCTACGAGCAGTACTTC. Protein sequence: CASSQVGIFTNSYEQYF. Supplemented by reference TRBV14 and TRBJ2-7, the full variable domain reads EAGVTQFPSHSVIEKGQTVTLRCDPISGHDNLYWYRRVMGKEIKFLLHFVKESKQDESGMPNNRFLAERTGGTYSTLKVQPAELEDSGVYFCASSQVGIFTNSYEQYFGPGTRLTVT.

This clonotype was seen repeatedly, ten times or more. The genes are TRBV4-2 and TRBJ2-7; D is possibly TRBD2 (5 bases). V was trimmed by 0 bases and J by 0 bases, leaving 12 bases between them. The CDR3 spans 16 residues. CDR1 LGHNA and CDR2 YNFKEQ come from the germline V gene. CDR3 nucleotide sequence: TGTGCCAGCAGCCAAGATCTACTGGGGAGCTCCTACGAGCAGTACTTC. Protein: CASSQDLLGSSYEQYF.

The chain uses TRBV7-9 and TRBJ2-3; D is possibly TRBD1 (5 bases). The CDR3 sequence is 14 residues long. V was pared by 5 bases and J by 11 bases, with 20 bases between. From germline, CDR1 is SEHNR and CDR2 FQNEAQ (reference sequence). CDR3 amino acids: CASSTTSRDRQQYF. CDR3 in DNA: TGTGCCAGCAGCACGACCAGCCGTGACAGACAGCAGTATTTT.

This clonotype was recorded many times. The chain carries TRBV5-1 and TRBJ2-1; TRBD1 matches 8 bases. The V segment lost 0 bases and the J segment 9 bases; nucleotides outside the gene matches: 8. Germline CDR1 SGHRS, CDR2 YFSETQ. The CDR3 runs 15 residues. The CDR3, as DNA: TGCGCCAGCAGCTTGGCCCGGCAGGGGGCGGGTGAGCAGTTCTTC. The encoded protein is CASSLARQGAGEQFF.

This clonotype was recorded at least ten times. J is TRBJ2-1 and V is TRBV20-1, with TRBD1 matching 9 bases. Germline CDR1 reads DFQATT; CDR2 reads SNEGSKA (reference sequence). The V and J ends lost 0 bases and 9 bases, in that order; junction bases with no gene match: 6. This CDR3 region has 14 residues. CDR3 DNA sequence: TGCAGTGCTAGAGACCCCACAGGGGGCAGTGAGCAGTTCTTC. Residues: CSARDPTGGSEQFF.

Ten or more counts support this clonotype. The chain recombines TRBV5-4 with TRBJ1-6, with unresolved D. V lost 5 bases to trimming and J lost 8 bases, with 11 bases between them. Per the germline V gene, CDR1 is SGHNT and CDR2 is YYREEE (reference sequence). This CDR3 comprises 13 residues. The CDR3 bases are TGTGCCAGCAGACGGGAGCGGGATTCACCCCTCCACTTT. Its translation is CASRRERDSPLHF.

This clonotype has ten or more counts. The chain joins TRBV12-3 or TRBV12-4 to TRBJ1-2, with D uncertain. Trimming shortened V by 6 bases and J by 6 bases, and 11 bases separated the two germline ends. The CDR3 totals 12 residues. As DNA, the CDR3 is TGTGCCAGCAGCCCGAACGGGGATGGCTACACCTTC. This translates into CASSPNGDGYTF.

This chain joins TRBV7-2 and TRBJ1-5; no definite D call. V shed 0 bases and J shed 4 bases, with 10 bases lying between them. This CDR3 contains 15 residues. CDR1 is SGHTA, CDR2 FQGNSA, per germline. This CDR3 reads CASSLALAGNQPQHF. As DNA, the CDR3 is TGTGCCAGCAGCTTAGCGCTTGCCGGTAATCAGCCCCAGCATTTT.

This clonotype was recorded at least ten times. The chain couples TRBV7-9 to TRBJ2-7; D is unclear. The V end lost 4 bases, the J end lost 5 bases, and 12 bases lay between the germline ends. Germline V gene data show CDR1 as SEHNR and CDR2 as FQNEAQ (reference sequence). CDR3 length equals 13 residues. The DNA of the CDR3 is TGTGCCAGCAGCTCTATACTAAACCACGAGCAGTACTTC. Its translation is CASSSILNHEQYF.

At least ten counts were recorded for this clonotype. V and J are TRBV28 and TRBJ1-1; 10 bases agree with TRBD1. Trimming at V came to 10 bases and at J to 3 bases, leaving 11 bases not matched to a gene. Germline V gives CDR1 MDHEN, CDR2 SYDVKM. The CDR3 runs 15 residues. The CDR3: CAIREDRGHDTEAFF. CDR3 nucleotide sequence: TGTGCCATTAGAGAAGACAGGGGGCATGACACTGAAGCTTTCTTT.

V usage is TRBV5-5 and J usage is TRBJ1-1, with a weak D call TRBD1 (5 bases). There are 14 residues in the CDR3. V lost 4 bases to trimming and J lost 1 base, with 11 bases between them. Germline CDR1 and CDR2: SGHKS and YYEKEE (reference sequence). CDR3 DNA: TGTGCCAGCAGCCAGGGACGGACGAACACTGAAGCTTTCTTT. This codes for CASSQGRTNTEAFF.

The table lists this clonotype with a few counts. V is TRBV19 and J is TRBJ1-1; no reliable D call. The CDR3 consists of 14 residues. V shed 6 bases and J shed 2 bases, with 13 bases lying between them. Germline CDR1 reads LNHDA; CDR2 reads SQIVND (reference sequence). This CDR3 reads CASRTNWGNTEAFF. The CDR3 DNA reads TGTGCCAGTAGAACGAACTGGGGAAACACTGAAGCTTTCTTT.